The rows below give T cell receptor beta chains drawn from one sample of a study of control samples from healthy donors and cancer patients. Sequencing was performed with immunoSEQ multiplex PCR; in TCRdb, only in-frame clones are kept and a portion is missing. The sample has 150,000 to 200,000 clones, about 90% seen once. Sample: blood. These receptors all stem from a woman in her twenties or thirties in good health. The CDR3 runs from the conserved cysteine through the conserved F or W. D genes are given only for firm matches. Clone size, where shown, is once, few, many, or a class for clones that have expanded.

j_call,v_call,d_call,cdr3_length,clone_size,cdr3_aa,cdr3_nt
TRBJ1-5,TRBV5-4,.,12,.,CASSFGGQPQHF,TGTGCCAGCAGCTTTGGGGGGCAGCCCCAGCATTTT
TRBJ2-1,TRBV12-3/TRBV12-4,TRBD1,13,once,CASSSDRAGEQFF,TGTGCCAGCAGCTCGGACAGGGCTGGTGAGCAGTTCTTC
TRBJ1-1,TRBV2,.,13,.,CATSFGGDTEAFF,TGTGCCACCTCATTCGGAGGGGACACTGAAGCTTTCTTT
TRBJ1-6,TRBV19,.,17,.,CASSMGGRSSYNSPLHF,TGTGCCAGTAGTATGGGAGGAAGGAGCTCCTATAATTCACCCCTCCACTTT
TRBJ2-1,TRBV9,.,16,once,CASSVVGGGINNEQFF,TGTGCCAGCAGCGTAGTTGGAGGAGGAATAAACAATGAGCAGTTCTTC
TRBJ2-7,TRBV11-2,TRBD1,13,.,CASSRGDRGWQYF,TGTGCCAGCAGCCGCGGGGACAGGGGATGGCAGTACTTC
TRBJ1-2,TRBV9,.,15,.,CASSVVTEANYGYTF,TGTGCCAGCAGCGTAGTAACGGAAGCTAACTATGGCTACACCTTC
TRBJ2-1,TRBV4-1,.,13,.,CASSQVEGNEQFF,TGCGCCAGCAGCCAAGTAGAGGGGAATGAGCAGTTCTTC
TRBJ2-4,TRBV28,TRBD2,15,once,CASTGDRLAENIQYF,TGTGCCAGCACGGGGGATCGGCTAGCGGAAAACATTCAGTACTTC
TRBJ2-5,TRBV3-1/TRBV3-2,.,15,.,CASSQDLRAMETQYF,TGTGCCAGCAGCCAAGATCTCCGGGCTATGGAGACCCAGTACTTC
TRBJ1-5,TRBV24-1,.,15,.,CATSDVQGGNQPQHF,TGTGCCACCAGTGATGTACAGGGCGGCAATCAGCCCCAGCATTTT
TRBJ2-1,TRBV9,TRBD2,16,.,CASSVGSPAGDNEQFF,TGTGCCAGCAGCGTAGGGTCTCCGGCGGGGGACAATGAGCAGTTCTTC
TRBJ1-2,TRBV28,.,11,.,CASRSNYGYTF,TGTGCCAGCAGGTCCAACTATGGCTACACCTTC
TRBJ1-2,TRBV2,TRBD1,16,.,CASSGAQGAWGYGYTF,TGTGCCAGCAGTGGCGCGCAGGGGGCTTGGGGATATGGCTACACCTTC
TRBJ1-4,TRBV29-1,.,11,.,CSVVVGLELFF,TGCAGCGTTGTGGTGGGCTTGGAACTGTTTTTT
TRBJ1-1,TRBV19,.,16,.,CASSLRDGAVNTEAFF,TGTGCCAGTAGCTTACGGGACGGCGCTGTGAACACTGAAGCTTTCTTT
TRBJ1-2,TRBV19,.,15,.,CASSISRRGNNGYTF,TGTGCCAGTAGTATCTCCCGACGGGGAAACAATGGCTACACCTTC
TRBJ2-5,TRBV2,.,12,.,CASRGTIETQYF,TGTGCCAGCAGAGGGACCATAGAGACCCAGTACTTC
TRBJ2-7,TRBV2,.,12,.,CASKRDSYEQYF,TGTGCCAGCAAGAGGGACTCCTACGAGCAGTACTTC
TRBJ2-5,TRBV5-4,TRBD1,15,.,CASSQGQGEQETQYF,TGTGCCAGCAGCCAGGGACAGGGGGAGCAAGAGACCCAGTACTTC
TRBJ2-3,TRBV3-1/TRBV3-2,.,14,.,CASSQASWSDTQYF,TGTGCCAGCAGCCAGGCTAGCTGGTCAGATACGCAGTATTTT
TRBJ1-2,TRBV11-2,.,13,.,CASSEGPSYGYTF,TGTGCCAGCAGCGAGGGACCGAGCTATGGCTACACCTTC
TRBJ1-1,TRBV15,.,16,.,CATSGEGGPRYTEAFF,TGTGCCACCAGCGGGGAGGGCGGGCCTAGATACACTGAAGCTTTCTTT
TRBJ1-2,TRBV2,TRBD1,15,.,CASSRDRGQSYGYTF,TGTGCCAGCAGCCGGGACAGGGGGCAGAGCTATGGCTACACCTTC
TRBJ2-3,TRBV7-6,.,19,.,CASSLPHGLKEGSTDTQYF,TGTGCCAGCAGCTTACCCCACGGCCTTAAGGAGGGGTCCACAGATACGCAGTATTTT
TRBJ2-5,TRBV5-4,TRBD1,16,.,CASSTRQGALPETQYF,TGTGCCAGCAGCACCCGACAGGGGGCTCTACCGGAGACCCAGTACTTC
TRBJ1-4,TRBV7-2,TRBD1,15,.,CASSLNRGANEKLFF,TGTGCCAGCAGTTTGAACAGGGGGGCTAATGAAAAACTGTTTTTT
TRBJ1-1,TRBV29-1,.,12,.,CSGEGEGTEAFF,TGCAGCGGCGAGGGGGAGGGCACTGAAGCTTTCTTT
TRBJ2-5,TRBV18,TRBD2,15,.,CASSRGRAEVETQYF,TGTGCCAGCTCACGCGGGAGAGCCGAGGTCGAGACCCAGTACTTC
TRBJ1-2,TRBV15,.,15,.,CATSRGPGTNYGYTF,TGTGCCACCAGCAGAGGACCAGGGACTAACTATGGCTACACCTTC
TRBJ2-7,TRBV3-1/TRBV3-2,TRBD1,15,.,CASSLTGQGAYEQYF,TGTGCCAGCAGCCTAACGGGACAGGGGGCTTACGAGCAGTACTTC
TRBJ2-1,TRBV6-5,.,16,.,CASSYSASGSEGEQFF,TGTGCCAGCAGTTACTCGGCCAGCGGCTCTGAGGGGGAGCAGTTCTTC
TRBJ2-3,TRBV28,.,13,once,CASSFGRPYTQYF,TGTGCCAGCAGTTTCGGACGGCCGTATACGCAGTATTTT
TRBJ2-3,TRBV7-7,.,15,.,CASSPSETRTDTQYF,TGTGCTAGCAGCCCGTCAGAGACCCGCACAGATACGCAGTATTTT
TRBJ2-7,TRBV30,TRBD2,14,.,CAWSQREAAYEQYF,TGTGCCTGGAGTCAGCGGGAGGCCGCCTACGAGCAGTACTTC
TRBJ2-5,TRBV2,.,14,.,CASSESQGRETQYF,TGTGCCAGCAGTGAAAGCCAGGGGAGAGAGACCCAGTACTTC
TRBJ1-5,TRBV5-1,.,16,.,CASSLGGGLSNQPQHF,TGCGCCAGCAGCTTGGGCGGGGGGCTAAGCAATCAGCCCCAGCATTTT
TRBJ2-7,TRBV5-4,.,15,.,CASSLDGLSSYEQYF,TGTGCCAGCAGCTTGGACGGTCTTAGCTCCTACGAGCAGTACTTC
TRBJ2-3,TRBV6-4,.,16,.,CASSDSVAGASDTQYF,TGTGCCAGCAGTGACTCGGTGGCGGGGGCGTCAGATACGCAGTATTTT
TRBJ1-5,TRBV28,TRBD1,21,once,CASSFPLRTGRLSLSNQPQHF,TGTGCCAGCAGTTTCCCACTTCGGACAGGTCGTCTTAGCCTTAGCAATCAGCCCCAGCATTTT
TRBJ2-1,TRBV2,TRBD2,14,.,CASSPAGGNNEQFF,TGTGCCAGCAGTCCAGCGGGAGGCAACAATGAGCAGTTCTTC
TRBJ1-6,TRBV15,.,13,.,CATSRDLGSPLHF,TGTGCCACCAGCAGAGATTTGGGTTCACCCCTCCACTTT
TRBJ1-1,TRBV29-1,.,11,many,CSIAQGTEAFF,TGCAGCATTGCCCAGGGGACTGAAGCTTTCTTT
TRBJ2-7,TRBV28,TRBD1,16,.,CASSFWTGTIAYEQYF,TGTGCCAGCAGTTTTTGGACAGGGACCATCGCCTACGAGCAGTACTTC
TRBJ2-7,TRBV5-5,TRBD1,15,.,CASSPFGQGGHEQYF,TGTGCCAGCAGCCCGTTTGGACAGGGGGGCCACGAGCAGTACTTC
TRBJ2-3,TRBV2,.,11,.,CASSDWDTQYF,TGTGCCAGCAGTGATTGGGATACGCAGTATTTT
TRBJ1-1,TRBV2,.,13,few,CASRQPGSTEAFF,TGTGCCAGCAGGCAGCCCGGCTCCACTGAAGCTTTCTTT
TRBJ2-5,TRBV27,.,12,.,CASGFGLETQYF,TGTGCCAGCGGTTTCGGTTTGGAGACCCAGTACTTC
TRBJ2-5,TRBV23-1,TRBD1,17,.,CAGTVQGARVRQETQYF,TGCGCCGGGACCGTACAGGGGGCGCGTGTTAGGCAAGAGACCCAGTACTTC
TRBJ2-7,TRBV19,TRBD2,13,.,CASSIAAGAEQYF,TGTGCCAGTAGTATAGCAGCGGGAGCTGAGCAGTACTTC
TRBJ2-7,TRBV4-1,.,15,.,CASSQEPLGGYEQYF,TGCGCCAGCAGCCAAGAACCACTAGGTGGTTACGAGCAGTACTTC
TRBJ2-2,TRBV6-5,.,13,.,CASREREVGELFF,TGTGCCAGCAGGGAGAGGGAGGTCGGGGAGCTGTTTTTT
TRBJ2-2,TRBV7-9,.,13,.,CASSLRESGELFF,TGTGCCAGCAGCCTGAGGGAGTCCGGGGAGCTGTTTTTT
TRBJ2-1,TRBV5-1,TRBD2,16,.,CASSLQAGGPGNEQFF,TGCGCCAGCAGCTTGCAAGCGGGAGGGCCCGGCAATGAGCAGTTCTTC
TRBJ1-2,TRBV7-8,TRBD1,15,.,CASSPRGNGAEGYTF,TGTGCCAGCAGCCCCAGGGGGAACGGGGCCGAGGGCTACACCTTC
TRBJ1-6,TRBV5-1,.,13,.,CANLGHLNSPLHF,TGCGCCAACCTTGGACACCTTAATTCACCCCTCCACTTT
TRBJ1-5,TRBV19,TRBD1,15,.,CARKQKGDRVRSQHF,TGTGCCAGAAAGCAAAAGGGGGACAGGGTTAGGTCCCAGCATTTT